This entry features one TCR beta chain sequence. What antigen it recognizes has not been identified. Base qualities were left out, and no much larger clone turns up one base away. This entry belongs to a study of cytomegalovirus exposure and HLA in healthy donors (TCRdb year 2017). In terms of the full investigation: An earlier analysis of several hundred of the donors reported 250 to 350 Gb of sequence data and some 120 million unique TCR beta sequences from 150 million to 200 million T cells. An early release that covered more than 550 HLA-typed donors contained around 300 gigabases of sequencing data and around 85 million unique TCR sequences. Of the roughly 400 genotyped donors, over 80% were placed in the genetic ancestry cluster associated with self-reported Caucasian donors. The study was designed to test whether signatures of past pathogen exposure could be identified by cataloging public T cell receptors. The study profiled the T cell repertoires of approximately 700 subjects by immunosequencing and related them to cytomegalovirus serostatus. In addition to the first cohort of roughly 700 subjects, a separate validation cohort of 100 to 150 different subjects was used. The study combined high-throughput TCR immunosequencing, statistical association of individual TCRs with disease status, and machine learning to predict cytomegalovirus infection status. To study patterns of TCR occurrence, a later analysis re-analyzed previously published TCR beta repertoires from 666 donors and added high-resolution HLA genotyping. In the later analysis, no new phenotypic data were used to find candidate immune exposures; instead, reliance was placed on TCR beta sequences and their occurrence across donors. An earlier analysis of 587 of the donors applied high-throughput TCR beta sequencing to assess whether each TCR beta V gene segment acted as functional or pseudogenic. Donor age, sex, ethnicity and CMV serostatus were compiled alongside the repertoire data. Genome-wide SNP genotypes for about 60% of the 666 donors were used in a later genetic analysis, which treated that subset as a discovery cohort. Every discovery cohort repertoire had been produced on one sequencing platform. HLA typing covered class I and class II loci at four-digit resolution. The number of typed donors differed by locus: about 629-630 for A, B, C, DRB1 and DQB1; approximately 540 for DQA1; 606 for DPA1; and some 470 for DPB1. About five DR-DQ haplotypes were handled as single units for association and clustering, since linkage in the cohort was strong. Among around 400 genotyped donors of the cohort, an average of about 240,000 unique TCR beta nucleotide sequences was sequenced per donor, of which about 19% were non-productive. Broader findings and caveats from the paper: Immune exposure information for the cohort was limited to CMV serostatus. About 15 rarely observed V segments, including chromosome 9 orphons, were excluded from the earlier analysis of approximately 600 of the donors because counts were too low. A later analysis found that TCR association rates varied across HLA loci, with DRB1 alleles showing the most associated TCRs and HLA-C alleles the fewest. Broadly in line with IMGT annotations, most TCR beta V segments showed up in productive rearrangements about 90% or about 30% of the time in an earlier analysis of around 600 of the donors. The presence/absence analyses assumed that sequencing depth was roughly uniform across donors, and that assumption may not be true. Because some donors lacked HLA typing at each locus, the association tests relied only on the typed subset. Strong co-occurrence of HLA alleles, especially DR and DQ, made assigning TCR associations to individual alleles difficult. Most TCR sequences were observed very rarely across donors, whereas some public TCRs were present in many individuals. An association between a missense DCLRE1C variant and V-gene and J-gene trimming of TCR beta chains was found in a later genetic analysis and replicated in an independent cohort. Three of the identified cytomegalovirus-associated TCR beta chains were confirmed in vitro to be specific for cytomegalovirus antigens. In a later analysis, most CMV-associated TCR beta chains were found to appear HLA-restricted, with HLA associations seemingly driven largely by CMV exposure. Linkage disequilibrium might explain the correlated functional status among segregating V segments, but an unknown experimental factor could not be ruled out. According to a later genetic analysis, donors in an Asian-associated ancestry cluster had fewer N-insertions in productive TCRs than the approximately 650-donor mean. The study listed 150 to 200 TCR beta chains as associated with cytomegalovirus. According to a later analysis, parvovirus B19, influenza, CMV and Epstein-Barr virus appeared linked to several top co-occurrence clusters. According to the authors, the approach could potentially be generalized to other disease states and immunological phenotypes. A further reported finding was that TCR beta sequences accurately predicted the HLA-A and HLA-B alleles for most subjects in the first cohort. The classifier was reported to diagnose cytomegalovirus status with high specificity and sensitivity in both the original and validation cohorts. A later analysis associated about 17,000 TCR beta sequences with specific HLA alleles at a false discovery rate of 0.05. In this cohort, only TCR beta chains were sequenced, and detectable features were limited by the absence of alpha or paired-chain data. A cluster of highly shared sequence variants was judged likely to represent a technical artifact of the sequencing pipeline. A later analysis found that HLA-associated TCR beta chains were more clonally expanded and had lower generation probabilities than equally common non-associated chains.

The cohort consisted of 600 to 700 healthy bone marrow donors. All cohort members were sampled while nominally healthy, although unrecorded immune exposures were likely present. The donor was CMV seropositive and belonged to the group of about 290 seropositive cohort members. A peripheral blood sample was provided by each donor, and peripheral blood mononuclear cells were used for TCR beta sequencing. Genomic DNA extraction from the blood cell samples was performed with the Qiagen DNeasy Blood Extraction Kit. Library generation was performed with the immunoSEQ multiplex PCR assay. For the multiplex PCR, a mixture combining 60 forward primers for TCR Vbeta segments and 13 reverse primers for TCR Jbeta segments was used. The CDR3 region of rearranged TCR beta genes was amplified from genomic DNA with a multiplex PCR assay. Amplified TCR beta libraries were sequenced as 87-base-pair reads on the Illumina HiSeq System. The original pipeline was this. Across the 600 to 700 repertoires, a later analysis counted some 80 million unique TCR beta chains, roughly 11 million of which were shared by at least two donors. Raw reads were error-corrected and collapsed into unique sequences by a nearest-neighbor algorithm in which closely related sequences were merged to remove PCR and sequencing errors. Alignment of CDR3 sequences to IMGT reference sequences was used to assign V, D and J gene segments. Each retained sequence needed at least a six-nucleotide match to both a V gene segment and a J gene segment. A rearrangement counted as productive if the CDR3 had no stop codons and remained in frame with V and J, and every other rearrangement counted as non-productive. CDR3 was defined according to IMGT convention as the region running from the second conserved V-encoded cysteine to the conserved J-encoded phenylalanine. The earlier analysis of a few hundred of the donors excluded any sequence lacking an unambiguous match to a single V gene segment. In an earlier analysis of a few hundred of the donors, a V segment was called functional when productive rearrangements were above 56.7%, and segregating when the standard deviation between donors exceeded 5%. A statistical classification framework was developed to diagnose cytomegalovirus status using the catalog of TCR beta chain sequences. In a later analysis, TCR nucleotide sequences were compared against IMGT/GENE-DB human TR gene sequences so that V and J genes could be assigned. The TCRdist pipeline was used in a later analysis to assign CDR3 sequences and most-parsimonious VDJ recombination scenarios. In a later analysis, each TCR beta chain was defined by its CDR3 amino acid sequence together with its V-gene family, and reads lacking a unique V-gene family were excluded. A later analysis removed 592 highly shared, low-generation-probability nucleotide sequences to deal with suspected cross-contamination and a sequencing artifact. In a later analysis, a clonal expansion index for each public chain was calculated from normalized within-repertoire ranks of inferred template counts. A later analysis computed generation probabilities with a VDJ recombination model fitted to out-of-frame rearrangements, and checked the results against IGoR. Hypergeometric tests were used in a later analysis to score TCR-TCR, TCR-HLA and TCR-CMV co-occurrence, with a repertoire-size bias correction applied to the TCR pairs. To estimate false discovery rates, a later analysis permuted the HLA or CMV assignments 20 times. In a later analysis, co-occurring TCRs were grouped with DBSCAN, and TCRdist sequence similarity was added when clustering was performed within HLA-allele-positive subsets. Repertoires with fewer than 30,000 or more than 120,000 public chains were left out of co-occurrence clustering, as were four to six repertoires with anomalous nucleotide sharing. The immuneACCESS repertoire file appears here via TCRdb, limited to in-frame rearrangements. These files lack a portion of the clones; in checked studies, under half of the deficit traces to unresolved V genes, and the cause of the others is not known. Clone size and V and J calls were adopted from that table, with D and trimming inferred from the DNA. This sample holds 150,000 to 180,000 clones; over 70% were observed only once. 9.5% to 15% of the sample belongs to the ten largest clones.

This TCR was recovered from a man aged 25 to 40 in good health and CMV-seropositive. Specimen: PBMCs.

The CDR3 amino acid sequence is: CASAGTGSYYNEQFF. The DNA sequence is as follows: TGTGCCAGCGCCGGGACAGGGTCCTACTACAATGAGCAGTTCTTC. The chain links TRBV6-4 with TRBJ2-1, and 9 bases in between align with TRBD1. Germline trimming amounts to 8 bases on V and 3 bases on J, with 8 as the count of junction bases outside the gene matches. As encoded in the germline V gene, CDR1 is MRHNA while CDR2 is SNTAGT. From cysteine to phenylalanine, the CDR3 is 15 amino acids long. Left in the record is the CDR3 DNA by itself, 45 bases read in frame from the first base.